What follows describes a single T cell receptor beta chain. Its cognate antigen is unknown. Every patient was affected by relapse after autologous stem cell transplantation, while exposure to brentuximab vedotin was not uniform. These data originate in a study of PD-1 blockade in classical Hodgkin lymphoma. Study details: Intravenous nivolumab at 3 mg/kg was given to patients every 2 weeks.

Germline assignment: CDR1 MNHNY and CDR2 SVGAGI (reference sequence). The V end was cut by 5 bases, the J end by 1 base, with 10 bases between. This CDR3 contains 14 residues. Study results and limitations: Differences between repertoires have undefined causes, possibly disease activity or prior therapy. Complete responders showed a baseline diversity that resembled the diversity of newly diagnosed patients. Those patients who began receiving nivolumab less than 1 year after ASCT had lower diversity, and they were excluded.

The repertoire was sequenced with immunoSEQ multiplex PCR; TCRdb's copy has only in-frame clones and lacks some. The table shows 20,000 to 25,000 clones, with around 67% occurring only once. The TCR sequence derives from a human donor with classical Hodgkin lymphoma. Sequencing was performed on peripheral blood mononuclear cells (PBMCs), taken before the second cycle of nivolumab. The genes are TRBV6-6 and TRBJ2-3, with D perhaps TRBD1 or TRBD2 (5 bases each). The chain's CDR3 is CASSGGKGTDTQYF. The DNA for the CDR3 is TGTGCCAGCAGTGGGGGAAAGGGCACAGATACGCAGTATTTT.